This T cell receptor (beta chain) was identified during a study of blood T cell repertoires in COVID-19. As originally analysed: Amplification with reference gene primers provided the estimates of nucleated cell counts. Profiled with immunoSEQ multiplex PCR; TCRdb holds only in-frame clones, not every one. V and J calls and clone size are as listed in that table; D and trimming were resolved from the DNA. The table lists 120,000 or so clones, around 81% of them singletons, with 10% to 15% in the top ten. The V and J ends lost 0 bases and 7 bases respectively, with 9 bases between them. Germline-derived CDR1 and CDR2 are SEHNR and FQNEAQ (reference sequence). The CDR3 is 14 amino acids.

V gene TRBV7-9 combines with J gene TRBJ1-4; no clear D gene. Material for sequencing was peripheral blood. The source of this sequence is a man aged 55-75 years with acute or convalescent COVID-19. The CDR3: CASSLAGGSEKLFF. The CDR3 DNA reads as TGTGCCAGCAGCTTAGCTGGAGGCAGTGAAAAACTGTTTTTT. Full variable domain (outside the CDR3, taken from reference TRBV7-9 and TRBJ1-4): DTGVSQNPRHKITKRGQNVTFRCDPISEHNRLYWYRQTLGQGPEFLTYFQNEAQLEKSRLLSDRFSAERPKGSFSTLEIQRTEQGDSAMYLCASSLAGGSEKLFFGSGTQLSVL.